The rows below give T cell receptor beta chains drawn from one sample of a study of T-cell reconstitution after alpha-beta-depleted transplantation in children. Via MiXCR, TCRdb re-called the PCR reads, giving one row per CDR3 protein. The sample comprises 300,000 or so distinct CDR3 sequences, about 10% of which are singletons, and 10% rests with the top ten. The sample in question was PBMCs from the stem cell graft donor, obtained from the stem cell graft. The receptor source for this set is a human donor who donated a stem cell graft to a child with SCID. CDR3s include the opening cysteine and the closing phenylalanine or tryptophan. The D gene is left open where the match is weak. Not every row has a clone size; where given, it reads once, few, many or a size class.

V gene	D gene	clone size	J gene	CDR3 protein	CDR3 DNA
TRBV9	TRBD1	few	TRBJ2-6	CASSTRTGRNSGANVLTF	TGTGCCAGCAGCACTCGGACAGGGCGAAACTCTGGGGCCAACGTCCTGACTTTC
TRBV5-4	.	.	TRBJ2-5	CASSIPGTNSQETQYF	TGTGCCAGCAGCATCCCCGGGACAAACTCCCAAGAGACCCAGTACTTC
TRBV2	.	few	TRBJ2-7	CASNGYEQYF	TGTGCCAGTAACGGCTACGAGCAGTACTTC
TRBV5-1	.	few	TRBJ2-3	CASSLVRSTDTQYF	TGCGCCAGCAGCTTGGTCAGGAGCACAGATACGCAGTATTTT
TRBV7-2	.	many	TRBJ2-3	CASSNGHSTDTQYF	TGTGCCAGCAGCAACGGACATTCCACAGATACGCAGTATTTT
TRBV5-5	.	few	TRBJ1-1	CASSPAGRSLNTEAFF	TGTGCCAGCAGCCCCGCAGGCAGGTCCCTGAACACTGAAGCTTTCTTT
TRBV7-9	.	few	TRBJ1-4	CASSFDTGLFF	TGTGCCAGCAGCTTCGACACAGGGTTGTTTTTT
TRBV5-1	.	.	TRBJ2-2	CASSSSINTGELFF	TGCGCCAGCAGCTCTAGTATAAACACCGGGGAGCTGTTTTTT
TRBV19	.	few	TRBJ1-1	CASSDNWGAEAFF	TGTGCCAGTAGTGATAACTGGGGCGCTGAAGCTTTCTTT
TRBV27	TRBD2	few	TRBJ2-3	CASSHHAGGGTDTQYF	TGTGCCAGCAGCCACCATGCGGGGGGCGGCACAGATACGCAGTATTTT
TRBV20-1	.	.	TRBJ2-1	CSAPRSSSYNEQFF	TGCAGTGCTCCCAGATCGAGCTCCTACAATGAGCAGTTCTTC
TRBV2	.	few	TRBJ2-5	CASNPSPQETQYF	TGTGCCAGCAACCCTAGCCCCCAAGAGACCCAGTACTTC
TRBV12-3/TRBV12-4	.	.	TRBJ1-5	CASSLARARQPQHF	TGTGCCAGCAGTTTAGCGCGGGCTCGGCAGCCCCAGCATTTT
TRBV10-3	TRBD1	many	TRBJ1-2	CAISESSGGIYGYTF	TGTGCCATCAGTGAGTCGTCAGGGGGCATCTATGGCTACACCTTC
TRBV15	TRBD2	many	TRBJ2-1	CATQATMGLDYNEQFF	TGTGCCACCCAGGCTACAATGGGACTAGATTACAATGAGCAGTTCTTC
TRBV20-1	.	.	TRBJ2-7	CSAITYRVPYEQYF	TGCAGTGCCATCACTTACAGGGTTCCCTACGAGCAGTACTTC
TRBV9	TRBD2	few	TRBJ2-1	CASSPGASGGWNEQFF	TGTGCCAGCAGCCCGGGGGCTAGCGGGGGGTGGAATGAGCAGTTCTTC
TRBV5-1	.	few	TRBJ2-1	CASSLGGPTYNEQFF	TGCGCCAGCAGCTTGGGGGGGCCTACCTACAATGAGCAGTTCTTC
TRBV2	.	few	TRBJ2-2	CASRPWASGELFF	TGTGCCAGTCGCCCGTGGGCGTCCGGGGAGCTGTTTTTT
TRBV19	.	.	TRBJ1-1	CASSVTAMNTEAFF	TGTGCCAGTAGTGTTACAGCCATGAACACTGAAGCTTTCTTT
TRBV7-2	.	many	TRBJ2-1	CASSLGGPSYNEQFF	TGTGCCAGCAGCTTAGGTGGGCCCTCCTACAATGAGCAGTTCTTC
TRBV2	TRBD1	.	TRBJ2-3	CASSETWDRKTDTQYF	TGTGCCAGCAGCGAAACGTGGGACAGGAAAACAGATACGCAGTATTTT
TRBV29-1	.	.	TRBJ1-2	CSVAQGFGYTF	TGCAGCGTTGCCCAGGGATTTGGCTACACCTTC
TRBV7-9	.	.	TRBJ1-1	CASSLERLNTEAFF	TGTGCCAGCAGCTTAGAACGTTTGAACACTGAAGCTTTCTTT
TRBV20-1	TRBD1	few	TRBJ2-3	CSASTQGARDTQYF	TGCAGTGCTAGTACGCAGGGGGCACGAGATACGCAGTATTTT
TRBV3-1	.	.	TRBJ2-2	CASSPLGGNTGELFF	TGTGCCAGCAGCCCACTGGGGGGCAACACCGGGGAGCTGTTTTTT
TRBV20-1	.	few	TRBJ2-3	CSAVLVDTQYF	TGCAGTGCTGTACTAGTAGATACGCAGTATTTT
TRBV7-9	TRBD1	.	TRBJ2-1	CASSSYRGSSYNEQFF	TGTGCCAGCAGCTCGTACAGGGGGAGCTCCTACAATGAGCAGTTCTTC
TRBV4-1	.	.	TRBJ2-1	CASSQGASGNEQFF	TGCGCCAGCAGCCAAGGGGCCTCAGGCAATGAGCAGTTCTTC
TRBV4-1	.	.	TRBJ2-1	CASSQETNPSYNEQFF	TGCGCCAGCAGCCAAGAAACAAACCCTAGTTACAATGAGCAGTTCTTC
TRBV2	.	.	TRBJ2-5	CASSDTPQETQYF	TGTGCCAGCAGTGATACCCCACAAGAGACCCAGTACTTC
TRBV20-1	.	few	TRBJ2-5	CSAILGPIPETQYF	TGCAGTGCTATTCTCGGTCCCATTCCAGAGACCCAGTACTTC
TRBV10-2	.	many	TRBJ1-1	CATREVTNTEAFF	TGCGCCACCCGAGAGGTGACGAACACTGAAGCTTTCTTT
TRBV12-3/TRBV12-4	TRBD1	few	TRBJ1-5	CASSEQGESQPQHF	TGTGCCAGCAGTGAACAGGGGGAGAGTCAGCCCCAGCATTTT
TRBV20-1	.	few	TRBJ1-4	CSARVYSTGGVEKLFF	TGCAGTGCTAGAGTCTATAGTACCGGGGGAGTAGAAAAACTGTTTTTT
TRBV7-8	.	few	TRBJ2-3	CASSLEGGAKDTQYF	TGTGCCAGCAGCCTCGAAGGGGGGGCTAAAGATACGCAGTATTTT
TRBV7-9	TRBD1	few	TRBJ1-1	CASSLEGQGDTEAFF	TGTGCCAGCAGCTTAGAGGGACAGGGGGACACTGAAGCTTTCTTT
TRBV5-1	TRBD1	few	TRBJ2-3	CASSPGQGATDTQYF	TGCGCCAGCAGCCCGGGACAGGGGGCAACAGATACGCAGTATTTT
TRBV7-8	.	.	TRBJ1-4	CASSVFPGATNEKLFF	TGTGCCAGCAGCGTCTTCCCGGGTGCAACTAATGAAAAACTGTTTTTT
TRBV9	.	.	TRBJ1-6	CASSVSPEYNSPLHF	TGTGCCAGCAGCGTATCGCCAGAGTATAATTCACCCCTCCACTTT
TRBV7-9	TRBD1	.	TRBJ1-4	CASSFGGQGWLFF	TGTGCCAGCAGCTTCGGGGGACAGGGCTGGCTGTTTTTT
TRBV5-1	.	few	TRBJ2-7	CASSLEGRTTYEQYF	TGCGCCAGCAGCTTGGAAGGCAGGACAACCTACGAGCAGTACTTC
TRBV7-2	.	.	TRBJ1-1	CASRAMAEAFF	TGTGCCAGCCGGGCAATGGCTGAAGCTTTCTTT
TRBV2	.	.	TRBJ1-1	CASIYRVNTEAFF	TGTGCCAGCATATACCGGGTGAACACTGAAGCTTTCTTT
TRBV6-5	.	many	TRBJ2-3	CASSSNTGTPSTDTQYF	TGTGCCAGCAGTTCCAATACCGGGACACCTAGCACAGATACGCAGTATTTT
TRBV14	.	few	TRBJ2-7	CASSQGGTESYEQYF	TGTGCCAGCAGCCAAGGAGGGACGGAGTCCTACGAGCAGTACTTC
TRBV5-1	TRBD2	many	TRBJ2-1	CASSAGEAGGRNEQFF	TGCGCCAGCAGTGCTGGGGAAGCGGGGGGGCGCAATGAGCAGTTCTTC
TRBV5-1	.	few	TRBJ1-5	CASSLGVSGLGGNQPQHF	TGCGCCAGCAGCTTGGGGGTTAGCGGTCTAGGGGGCAATCAGCCCCAGCATTTT
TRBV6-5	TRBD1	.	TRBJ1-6	CASRGQVVRNSPLHF	TGTGCCAGCAGGGGACAGGTCGTCCGCAATTCACCCCTCCACTTT